This is a list of T cell receptor beta chains from one sample in a study of shared clonotypes between healthy human individuals. Profiling relied on immunoSEQ multiplex PCR, and the TCRdb table lists in-frame clones only, not all of them. Altogether 950,000 to 1,100,000 clones are present, roughly 74% being singletons, with the ten largest covering roughly 0.57%. Sequencing was carried out using memory CD4+ T cells from PBMCs. All receptors come from a young man in good health. Some clones in this sample may be carry-over from other donors' samples. Both conserved end residues are part of each CDR3. The D gene is left open where the match is weak. Size values are once, few and many counts, or a class for expanded clones, and some rows have none.

D gene	clone size	J gene	V gene	CDR3 protein	CDR3 DNA
.	.	TRBJ2-1	TRBV2	CASRDRGALGSGEQFF	TGTGCCAGCAGGGACCGTGGGGCCCTAGGGTCGGGTGAGCAGTTCTTC
.	few	TRBJ2-7	TRBV19	CASSWDGSYEQYF	TGTGCCAGTAGTTGGGACGGGTCCTACGAGCAGTACTTC
TRBD2	.	TRBJ2-1	TRBV28	CASSLPGTSGRVNNEQFF	TGTGCCAGCAGCCTACCCGGGACTAGCGGGAGGGTTAACAATGAGCAGTTCTTC
TRBD1	.	TRBJ2-7	TRBV5-1	CASRAGTGATYEQYF	TGCGCCAGCAGAGCCGGGACAGGGGCCACCTACGAGCAGTACTTC
.	few	TRBJ2-1	TRBV9	CASSVERWKRQAQRDNEQFF	TGTGCCAGCAGCGTCGAGCGTTGGAAAAGACAGGCCCAAAGGGACAATGAGCAGTTCTTC
.	.	TRBJ1-2	TRBV18	CASSPLGQGNYGYTF	TGTGCCAGCTCACCCCTGGGGCAGGGCAACTATGGCTACACCTTC
TRBD2	.	TRBJ2-7	TRBV5-1	CASSPGLAKGYEQYF	TGCGCCAGCAGCCCGGGACTAGCGAAGGGGTACGAGCAGTACTTC
.	once	TRBJ1-1	TRBV28	CASRDPRAATEAFF	TGTGCCAGCAGGGACCCCCGCGCGGCCACTGAAGCTTTCTTT
.	.	TRBJ1-2	TRBV4-3	CASSQDPWAQGGSF	TGCGCCAGCAGCCAAGACCCCTGGGCGCAGGGCGGATCCTTC
.	.	TRBJ2-7	TRBV7-9	CASSFPPYEQYF	TGTGCCAGCAGCTTCCCTCCCTACGAGCAGTACTTC
.	.	TRBJ2-1	TRBV6-4	CASNPGNEQFF	TGTGCCAGCAACCCAGGGAATGAGCAGTTCTTC
.	.	TRBJ2-5	TRBV5-1	CASSNPQGGETQYF	TGCGCCAGCAGCAACCCACAGGGCGGGGAGACCCAGTACTTC
.	.	TRBJ1-2	TRBV5-1	CASSLNPNDYGYTF	TGCGCCAGCAGCTTAAACCCTAACGACTATGGCTACACCTTC
.	.	TRBJ2-7	TRBV14	CASSQGMAGAGYEQYF	TGTGCCAGCAGCCAAGGTATGGCGGGGGCTGGCTACGAGCAGTACTTC
.	few	TRBJ2-7	TRBV11-3	CASSQVTVGMDEQYF	TGTGCCAGCAGCCAGGTGACGGTCGGGATGGACGAGCAGTACTTC
TRBD2	.	TRBJ2-5	TRBV19	CASTKTSGRAWETQYF	TGTGCCAGTACTAAGACTAGCGGGAGGGCCTGGGAGACCCAGTACTTC
.	.	TRBJ1-5	TRBV30	CAWSVLGNQPQHF	TGTGCCTGGAGTGTATTAGGGAATCAGCCCCAGCATTTT
TRBD1	.	TRBJ2-7	TRBV5-1	CASSSTGQVPYEQYF	TGCGCCAGCAGCTCGACCGGACAGGTCCCCTACGAGCAGTACTTC
.	.	TRBJ2-7	TRBV5-8	CASSLVGGNEQYF	TGTGCCAGCAGCTTGGTTGGGGGAAACGAGCAGTACTTC
.	.	TRBJ2-5	TRBV29-1	CSVADPEETQYF	TGCAGCGTTGCTGACCCAGAGGAGACCCAGTACTTC
.	.	TRBJ2-7	TRBV7-3	CASSLDRWGEQYF	TGTGCCAGCAGCTTAGATAGGTGGGGTGAGCAGTACTTC
.	.	TRBJ1-5	TRBV10-3	CAINPDGSNQPQHF	TGTGCCATCAACCCTGACGGTAGCAATCAGCCCCAGCATTTT
TRBD2	.	TRBJ2-1	TRBV9	CASSVGHGGMGQFF	TGTGCCAGCAGCGTAGGACACGGGGGGATGGGGCAGTTCTTC
.	.	TRBJ2-2	TRBV10-3	CAISESRRGDTGELFF	TGTGCCATCAGTGAGTCAAGGAGGGGGGACACCGGGGAGCTGTTTTTT
TRBD1	.	TRBJ1-2	TRBV4-1	CASSLPGQGYGYTF	TGCGCCAGCAGCTTACCGGGACAGGGGTATGGCTACACCTTC
.	.	TRBJ2-3	TRBV5-1	CASRRGATTDTQYF	TGCGCCAGCAGGAGGGGAGCCACCACAGATACGCAGTATTTT
TRBD2	.	TRBJ2-7	TRBV4-1	CASSPLGLAGYTYEQYF	TGCGCCAGCAGCCCCCTAGGACTAGCGGGGTATACCTACGAGCAGTACTTC
.	.	TRBJ2-1	TRBV9	CASSAGGLGSYNEQFF	TGTGCCAGCAGCGCCGGAGGATTAGGGAGTTACAATGAGCAGTTCTTC
.	many	TRBJ1-2	TRBV9	CASSVGSYYGYTF	TGTGCCAGCAGCGTGGGCAGTTACTATGGCTACACCTTC
.	.	TRBJ1-2	TRBV6-1	CASSLGGVDYGYTF	TGTGCCAGCAGTTTAGGGGGGGTAGACTATGGCTACACCTTC
TRBD1	.	TRBJ2-3	TRBV27	CASSWGTGGTDTQYF	TGTGCCAGCAGTTGGGGGACAGGGGGCACAGATACGCAGTATTTT
.	.	TRBJ2-7	TRBV29-1	CSGRLRDTSEQYF	TGCAGCGGGAGGCTCAGGGACACCAGCGAGCAGTACTTC
.	.	TRBJ2-2	TRBV4-2	CASSQGEFTGELFF	TGTGCCAGCAGCCAGGGGGAGTTCACCGGGGAGCTGTTTTTT
.	.	TRBJ2-2	TRBV30	CAWIRRGVSSSAGELFF	TGTGCCTGGATACGGAGAGGGGTATCCAGCTCTGCCGGGGAGCTGTTTTTT
.	few	TRBJ2-3	TRBV7-2	CASSSLGMDTQYF	TGTGCCAGCAGCTCTCTTGGGATGGATACGCAGTATTTT
.	few	TRBJ2-7	TRBV18	CASSKDTSYEQYF	TGTGCCAGTTCTAAAGACACTTCCTACGAGCAGTACTTC
.	.	TRBJ2-1	TRBV7-2	CASSRDDRLSEQFF	TGTGCCAGCAGCCGAGATGACAGGCTGAGTGAGCAGTTCTTC
TRBD1	once	TRBJ1-2	TRBV28	CASSSPGTGFDGYTF	TGTGCCAGCAGTTCCCCCGGGACAGGGTTCGACGGCTACACCTTC
.	.	TRBJ1-3	TRBV5-1	CASSLSGGPGNTIYF	TGCGCCAGCAGCTTGAGCGGGGGGCCGGGAAACACCATATATTTT
.	.	TRBJ2-3	TRBV5-1	CASSSQRATDTQYF	TGCGCCAGCAGCTCCCAGCGGGCCACAGATACGCAGTATTTT
TRBD1	few	TRBJ2-1	TRBV5-4	CASSSTRGSGNEQFF	TGTGCCAGCAGCTCGACCAGGGGGTCGGGAAATGAGCAGTTCTTC
.	.	TRBJ1-5	TRBV5-1	CASSLAALLQGSNQPQHF	TGCGCCAGCAGCTTGGCGGCGCTGCTGCAGGGGAGCAATCAGCCCCAGCATTTT
.	.	TRBJ2-7	TRBV6-5	CASREPGSYEQYF	TGTGCCAGCAGAGAACCCGGCTCCTACGAGCAGTACTTC